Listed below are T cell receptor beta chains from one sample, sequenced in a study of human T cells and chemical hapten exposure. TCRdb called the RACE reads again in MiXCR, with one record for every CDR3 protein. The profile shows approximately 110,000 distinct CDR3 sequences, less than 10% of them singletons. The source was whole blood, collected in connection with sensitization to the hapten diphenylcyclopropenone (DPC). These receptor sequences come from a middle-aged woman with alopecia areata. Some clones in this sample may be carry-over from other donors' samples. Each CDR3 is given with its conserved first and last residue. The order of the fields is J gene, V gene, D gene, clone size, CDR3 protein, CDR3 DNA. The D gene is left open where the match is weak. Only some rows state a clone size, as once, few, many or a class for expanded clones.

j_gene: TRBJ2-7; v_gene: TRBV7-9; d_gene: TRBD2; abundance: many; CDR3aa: CASSLSTEGLAGRRVEQYF; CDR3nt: TGTGCCAGCAGCTTATCCACGGAGGGACTAGCGGGGCGAAGAGTAGAGCAGTACTTC
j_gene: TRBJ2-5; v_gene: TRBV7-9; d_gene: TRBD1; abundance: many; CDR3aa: CASSPPWGTGGDETQYF; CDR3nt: TGTGCCAGCAGCCCTCCATGGGGGACAGGGGGCGACGAGACCCAGTACTTC
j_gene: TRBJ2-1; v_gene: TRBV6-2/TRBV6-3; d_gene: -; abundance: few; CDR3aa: CASSQTPERDEQFF; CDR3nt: TGTGCCAGCAGTCAAACACCAGAGCGCGATGAGCAGTTCTTC
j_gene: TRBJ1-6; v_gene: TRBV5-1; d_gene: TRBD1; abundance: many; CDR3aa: CASSDQTGAYSPLHF; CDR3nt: TGCGCCAGCAGCGACCAGACAGGGGCCTATTCACCCCTCCACTTT
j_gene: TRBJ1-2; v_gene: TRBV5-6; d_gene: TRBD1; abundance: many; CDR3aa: CASPRLFGQGRNESYTF; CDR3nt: TGTGCCAGTCCAAGGTTATTCGGACAGGGAAGAAATGAGAGCTACACCTTC
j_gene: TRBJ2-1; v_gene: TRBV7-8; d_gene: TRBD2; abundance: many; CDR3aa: CASSLRAGGLSNNEQFF; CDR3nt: TGTGCCAGCAGCTTACGCGCGGGGGGACTTTCAAACAATGAGCAGTTCTTC
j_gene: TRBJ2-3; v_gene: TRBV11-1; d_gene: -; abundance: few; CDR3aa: CASRKGARITDTQYF; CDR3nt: TGTGCCAGCAGGAAAGGGGCAAGGATCACAGATACGCAGTATTTT
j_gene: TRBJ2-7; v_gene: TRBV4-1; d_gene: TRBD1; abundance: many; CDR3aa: CASSHYRDRAYEQYF; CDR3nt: TGCGCCAGCAGCCATTACCGGGACAGGGCATACGAGCAGTACTTC
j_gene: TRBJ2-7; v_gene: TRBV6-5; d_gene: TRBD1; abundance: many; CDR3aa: CASTLGAGGTYEQYF; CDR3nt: TGTGCCAGCACCTTAGGGGCAGGGGGAACATACGAGCAGTACTTC
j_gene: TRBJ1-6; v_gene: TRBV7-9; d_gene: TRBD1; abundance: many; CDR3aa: CASSMGQHHNSPLHF; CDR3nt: TGTGCCAGCAGCATGGGACAGCATCATAATTCACCCCTCCACTTT
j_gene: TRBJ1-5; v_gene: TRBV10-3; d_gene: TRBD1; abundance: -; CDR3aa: CAISDQGAGQPQHF; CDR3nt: TGTGCCATCAGTGACCAGGGGGCCGGTCAGCCCCAGCATTTT
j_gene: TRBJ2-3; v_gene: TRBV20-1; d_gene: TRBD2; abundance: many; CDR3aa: CSASPSLADILTSTDTQYF; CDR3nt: TGCAGTGCTAGTCCCTCACTAGCGGATATTCTTACTAGCACAGATACGCAGTATTTT
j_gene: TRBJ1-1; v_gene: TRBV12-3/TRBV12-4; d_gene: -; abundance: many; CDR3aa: CASSLRSLLTEAFF; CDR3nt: TGTGCCAGCAGTTTAAGGAGCTTGCTCACTGAAGCTTTCTTT
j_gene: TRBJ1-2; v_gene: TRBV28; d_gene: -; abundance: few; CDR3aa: CASSGTSRTEKLAYGYTF; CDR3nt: TGTGCCAGCAGTGGGACGTCCAGGACAGAGAAGTTGGCCTATGGCTACACCTTC
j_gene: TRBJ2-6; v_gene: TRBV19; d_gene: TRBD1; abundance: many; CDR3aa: CASSPTGGVTGANVLTF; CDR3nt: TGTGCCAGTAGTCCAACAGGGGGTGTAACTGGGGCCAACGTCCTGACTTTC
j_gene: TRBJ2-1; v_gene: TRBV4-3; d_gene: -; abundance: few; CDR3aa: CASSQGEVAGPYNEQFF; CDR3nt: TGCGCCAGCAGCCAAGGCGAGGTGGCAGGGCCCTACAATGAGCAGTTCTTC
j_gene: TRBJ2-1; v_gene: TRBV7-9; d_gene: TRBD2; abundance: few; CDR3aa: CASSLVAGEYNEQFF; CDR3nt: TGTGCCAGCAGCTTAGTAGCGGGGGAATACAATGAGCAGTTCTTC